The sequence of this T cell receptor (beta chain) was determined in a study of T-cell reconstitution after alpha-beta-depleted transplantation in children. Unique molecular identifiers featured in how the TCRbeta library was prepared. TCRdb re-called the PCR reads with MiXCR, one entry per CDR3 protein. The sample consists of more than 400,000 distinct CDR3 sequences, around two fifths of them appearing once. V lost 5 bases to trimming and J lost 1 base, with 9 bases between them. CDR3 length: 14 amino acids. Germline V gene sequence: CDR1 SGHTA, CDR2 FQGNSA. This sequence joins TRBV7-2 and TRBJ2-4; D is unresolved. The TCR was taken from a girl aged 2-10 years with aplastic anemia, due to receive a stem cell transplant. Sequenced material: PBMCs, taken before TCRalphabeta/CD19-depleted stem cell transplant. In nucleotides, the CDR3 is TGTGCCAGCAGCATAACCCGTGCCAAAAACATTCAGTACTTC. Translated: CASSITRAKNIQYF.